One sample yielded the 2 T cell receptor beta chains listed below, sequenced in a study of blood T cell repertoires in COVID-19. The protocol was immunoSEQ multiplex PCR, while the TCRdb copy is restricted to in-frame clones and leaves out a portion. The sample has under 200,000 clones; about 88% are singletons. The sequenced sample was peripheral blood. The origin of the receptors is a woman aged 55-70 years with COVID-19, enrolled during active disease.

The CDR3 protein is CASSSRDKRIPEAFF. The CDR3 coding sequence is TGTGCCAGCAGCTCACGGGACAAGAGGATACCTGAAGCTTTCTTT. The chain couples TRBV5-4 to TRBJ1-1, with D possibly being TRBD1 (6 bases). Trimming cost V 3 bases and J 6 bases, with 18 bases left between them. Germline lookup yields CDR1 SGHNT and CDR2 YYREEE (reference sequence). This CDR3 has 15 amino acids.

The V call is TRBV19, the J call TRBJ1-3; D is possibly TRBD1 (5 bases). Trimming took off 6 bases at V and 0 bases at J, with 18 bases between the two ends. The CDR3 runs 17 residues. Per the germline V gene, CDR1 is LNHDA and CDR2 is SQIVND (reference sequence). CDR3 loop: CASSPPPGANSGNTIYF. CDR3 DNA: TGTGCCAGTAGCCCTCCTCCTGGGGCCAACTCTGGAAACACCATATATTTT.